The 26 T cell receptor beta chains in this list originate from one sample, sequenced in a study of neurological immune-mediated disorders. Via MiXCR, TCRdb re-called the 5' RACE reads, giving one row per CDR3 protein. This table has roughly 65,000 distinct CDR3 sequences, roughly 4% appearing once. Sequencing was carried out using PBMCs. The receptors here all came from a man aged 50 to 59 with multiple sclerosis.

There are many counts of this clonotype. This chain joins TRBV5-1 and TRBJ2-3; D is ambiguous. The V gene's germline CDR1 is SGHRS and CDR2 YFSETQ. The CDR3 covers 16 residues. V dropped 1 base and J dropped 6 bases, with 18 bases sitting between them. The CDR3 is CASSLMSRVGADTQYF. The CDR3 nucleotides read TGCGCCAGCAGCTTGATGTCCCGTGTTGGCGCGGATACGCAGTATTTT.

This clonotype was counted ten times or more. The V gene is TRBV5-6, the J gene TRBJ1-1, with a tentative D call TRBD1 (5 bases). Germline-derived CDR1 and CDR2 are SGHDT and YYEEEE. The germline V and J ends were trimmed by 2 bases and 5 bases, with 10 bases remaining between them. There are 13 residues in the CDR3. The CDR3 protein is CASSLTGLTEAFF. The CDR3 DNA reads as TGTGCCAGCAGCTTAACAGGTCTGACTGAAGCTTTCTTT.

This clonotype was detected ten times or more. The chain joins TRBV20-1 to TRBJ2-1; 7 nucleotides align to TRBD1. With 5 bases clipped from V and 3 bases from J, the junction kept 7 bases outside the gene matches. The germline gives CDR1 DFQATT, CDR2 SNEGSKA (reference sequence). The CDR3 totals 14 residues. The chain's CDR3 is CSARQGTDYNEQFF. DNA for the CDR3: TGCAGTGCTCGTCAGGGGACAGACTACAATGAGCAGTTCTTC.

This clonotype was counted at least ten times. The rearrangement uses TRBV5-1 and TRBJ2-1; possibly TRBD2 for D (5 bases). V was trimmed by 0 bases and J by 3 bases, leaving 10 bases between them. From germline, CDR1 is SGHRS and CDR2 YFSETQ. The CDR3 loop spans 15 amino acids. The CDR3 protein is CASSLGGGNYNEQFF. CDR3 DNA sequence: TGCGCCAGCAGCTTGGGCGGAGGAAACTACAATGAGCAGTTCTTC.

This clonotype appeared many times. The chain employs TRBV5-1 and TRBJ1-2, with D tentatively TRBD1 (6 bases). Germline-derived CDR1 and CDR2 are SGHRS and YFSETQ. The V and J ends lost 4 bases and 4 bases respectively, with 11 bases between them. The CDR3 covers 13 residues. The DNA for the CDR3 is TGCGCCAGCAGCACGGGACAAGCCTATGGCTACACCTTC. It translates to CASSTGQAYGYTF.

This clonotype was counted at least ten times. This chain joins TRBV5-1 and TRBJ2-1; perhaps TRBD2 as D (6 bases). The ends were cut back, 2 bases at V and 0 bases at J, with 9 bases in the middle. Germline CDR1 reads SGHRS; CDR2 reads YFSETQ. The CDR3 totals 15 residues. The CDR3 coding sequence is TGCGCCAGCAGCTTTGCGGGGAGCTCCTACAATGAGCAGTTCTTC. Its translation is CASSFAGSSYNEQFF.

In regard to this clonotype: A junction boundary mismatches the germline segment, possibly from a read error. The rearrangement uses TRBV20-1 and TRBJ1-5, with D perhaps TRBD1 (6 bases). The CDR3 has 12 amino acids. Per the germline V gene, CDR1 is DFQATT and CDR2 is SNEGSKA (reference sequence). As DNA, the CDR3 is TGCAGTGCTACCGGACAGAATCAGCCCCAGAATTTT. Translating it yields CSATGQNQPQNF.

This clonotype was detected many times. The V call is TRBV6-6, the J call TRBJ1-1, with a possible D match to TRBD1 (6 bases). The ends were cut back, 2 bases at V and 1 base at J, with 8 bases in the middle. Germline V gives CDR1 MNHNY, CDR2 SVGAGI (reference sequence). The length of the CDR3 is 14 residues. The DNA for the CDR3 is TGTGCCAGCAGTTACATGACAGGGAACACTGAAGCTTTCTTT. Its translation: CASSYMTGNTEAFF.

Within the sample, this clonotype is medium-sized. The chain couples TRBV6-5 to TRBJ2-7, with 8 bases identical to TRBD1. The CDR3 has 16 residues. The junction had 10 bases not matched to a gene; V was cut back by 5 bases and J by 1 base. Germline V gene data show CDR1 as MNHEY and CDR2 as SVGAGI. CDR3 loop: CASSAHGQGVSYEQYF. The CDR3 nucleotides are TGTGCCAGCAGTGCACATGGACAGGGAGTTTCCTACGAGCAGTACTTC.

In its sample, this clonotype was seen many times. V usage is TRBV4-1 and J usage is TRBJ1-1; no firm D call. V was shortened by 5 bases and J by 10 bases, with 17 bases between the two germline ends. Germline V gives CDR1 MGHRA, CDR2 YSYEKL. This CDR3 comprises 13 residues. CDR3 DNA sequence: TGCGCCAGCAGCGATGGCCAACGAACGGGAGCTTTCTTT. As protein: CASSDGQRTGAFF.

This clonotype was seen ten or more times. CDR3 in amino acids: CASKVNKGARSGANVLTF. The CDR3 nucleotides are TGTGCCAGCAAAGTTAATAAGGGGGCGCGGTCTGGGGCCAACGTCCTGACTTTC. The chain recombines TRBV28 with TRBJ2-6, with 7 positions matching TRBD1. CDR1 and CDR2 from the germline V gene are MDHEN and SYDVKM. The CDR3 runs to 18 residues. The V segment lost 7 bases and the J segment 1 base; nucleotides outside the gene matches: 13.

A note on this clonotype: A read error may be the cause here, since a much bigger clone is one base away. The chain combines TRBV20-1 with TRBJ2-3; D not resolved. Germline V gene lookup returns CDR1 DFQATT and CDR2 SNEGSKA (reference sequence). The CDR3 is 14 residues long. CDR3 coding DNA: TGCAGTGCTAGTGGGCCGACCGGCTCAGATACGAAGTATTTT. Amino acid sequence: CSASGPTGSDTKYF.

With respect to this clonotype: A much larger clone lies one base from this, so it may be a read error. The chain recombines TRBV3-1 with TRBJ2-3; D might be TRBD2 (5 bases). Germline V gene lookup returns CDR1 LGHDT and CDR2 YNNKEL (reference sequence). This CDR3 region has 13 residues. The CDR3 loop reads CARSQGLLDTQYF. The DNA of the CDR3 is TGTGCCAGAAGCCAAGGACTGTTGGATACGCAGTATTTT.

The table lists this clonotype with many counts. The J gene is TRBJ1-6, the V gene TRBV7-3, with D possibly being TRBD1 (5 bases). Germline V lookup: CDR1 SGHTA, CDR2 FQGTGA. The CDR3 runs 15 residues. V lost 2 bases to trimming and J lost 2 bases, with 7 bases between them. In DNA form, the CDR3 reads TGTGCCAGCAGCTTATCAGGGCCCTATAATTCACCCCTCCACTTT. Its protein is CASSLSGPYNSPLHF.

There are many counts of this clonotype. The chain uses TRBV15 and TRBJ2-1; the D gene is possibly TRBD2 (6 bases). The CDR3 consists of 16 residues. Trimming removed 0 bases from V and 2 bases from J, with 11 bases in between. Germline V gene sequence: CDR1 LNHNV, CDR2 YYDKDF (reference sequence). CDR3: CATSRDLAQTYNEQFF. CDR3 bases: TGTGCCACCAGCAGAGATCTAGCGCAAACCTACAATGAGCAGTTCTTC.

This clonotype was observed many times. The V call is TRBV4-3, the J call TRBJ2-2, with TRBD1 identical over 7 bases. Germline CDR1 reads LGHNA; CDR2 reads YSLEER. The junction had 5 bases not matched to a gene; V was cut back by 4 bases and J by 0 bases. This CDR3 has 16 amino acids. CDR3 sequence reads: CASSRRQGPNTGELFF. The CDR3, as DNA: TGCGCCAGCAGCCGACGACAGGGTCCGAACACCGGGGAGCTGTTTTTT.

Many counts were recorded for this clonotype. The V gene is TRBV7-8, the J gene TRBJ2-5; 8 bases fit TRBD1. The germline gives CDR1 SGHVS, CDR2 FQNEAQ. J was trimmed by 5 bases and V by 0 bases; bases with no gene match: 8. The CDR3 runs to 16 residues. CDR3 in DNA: TGTGCCAGCAGCTTAGCGCATGTCAGGGGGCAGGAGACCCAGTACTTC. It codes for CASSLAHVRGQETQYF.

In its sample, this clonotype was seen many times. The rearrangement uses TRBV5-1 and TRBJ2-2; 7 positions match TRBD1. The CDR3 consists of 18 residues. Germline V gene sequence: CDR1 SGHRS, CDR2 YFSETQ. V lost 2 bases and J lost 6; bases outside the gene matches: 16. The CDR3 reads CASSLNAYSRGLSGELFF. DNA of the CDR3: TGCGCCAGCAGCTTAAACGCTTATTCGAGGGGGCTCTCCGGGGAGCTGTTTTTT.

The CDR3: CSAFQIQETQYF. The CDR3 region has the DNA TGCAGCGCCTTCCAGATCCAAGAGACCCAGTACTTC. The genes are TRBV29-1 and TRBJ2-5, with no clear D. The CDR3 spans 12 residues. With 7 bases removed from V and 1 base from J, the gap between germline ends came to 10 bases. Germline CDR1 and CDR2: SQVTM and ANQGSEA.

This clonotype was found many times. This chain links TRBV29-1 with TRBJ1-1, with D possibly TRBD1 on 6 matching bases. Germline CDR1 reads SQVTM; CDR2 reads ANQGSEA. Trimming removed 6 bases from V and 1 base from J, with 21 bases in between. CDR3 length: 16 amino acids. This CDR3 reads CSVPKTILTGNTEAFF. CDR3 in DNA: TGCAGCGTACCAAAAACGATCCTGACAGGGAACACTGAAGCTTTCTTT.

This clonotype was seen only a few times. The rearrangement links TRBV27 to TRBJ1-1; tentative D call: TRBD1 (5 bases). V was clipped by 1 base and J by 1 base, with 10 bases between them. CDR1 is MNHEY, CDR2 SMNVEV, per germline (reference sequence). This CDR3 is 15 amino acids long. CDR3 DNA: TGTGCCAGCAGTTTATTCGGCAGGGCGAACACTGAAGCTTTCTTT. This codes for CASSLFGRANTEAFF.

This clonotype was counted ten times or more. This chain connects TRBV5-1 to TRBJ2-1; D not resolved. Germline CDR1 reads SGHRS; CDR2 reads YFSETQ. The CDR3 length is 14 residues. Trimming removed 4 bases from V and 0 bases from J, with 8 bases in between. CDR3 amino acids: CASSPPNSYNEQFF. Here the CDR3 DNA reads TGCGCCAGCAGCCCCCCCAACTCCTACAATGAGCAGTTCTTC.

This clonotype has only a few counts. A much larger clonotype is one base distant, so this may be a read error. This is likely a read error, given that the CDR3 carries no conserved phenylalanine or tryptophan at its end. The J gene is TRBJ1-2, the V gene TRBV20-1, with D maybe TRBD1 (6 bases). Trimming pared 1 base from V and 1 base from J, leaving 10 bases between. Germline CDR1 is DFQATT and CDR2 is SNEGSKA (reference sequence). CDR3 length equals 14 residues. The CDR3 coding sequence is TGCAGTGCTAGAGGGACAGCAAGTAACTATGGCTACACCATC. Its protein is CSARGTASNYGYTI.

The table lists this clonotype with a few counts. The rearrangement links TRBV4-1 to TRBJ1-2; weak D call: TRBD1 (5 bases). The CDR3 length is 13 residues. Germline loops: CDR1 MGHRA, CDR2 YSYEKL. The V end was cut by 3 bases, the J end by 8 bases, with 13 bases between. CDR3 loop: CASSQGQGEGYTF. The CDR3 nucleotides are TGCGCCAGCAGCCAGGGGCAGGGAGAAGGCTACACCTTC.

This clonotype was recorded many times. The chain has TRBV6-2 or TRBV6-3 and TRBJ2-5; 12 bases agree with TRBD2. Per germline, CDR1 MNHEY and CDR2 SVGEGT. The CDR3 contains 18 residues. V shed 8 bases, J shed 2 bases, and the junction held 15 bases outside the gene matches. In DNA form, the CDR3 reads TGTGCCAGCCAAACTCTGGATCGGACTAGCGGGGAGCAAGAGACCCAGTACTTC. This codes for CASQTLDRTSGEQETQYF.

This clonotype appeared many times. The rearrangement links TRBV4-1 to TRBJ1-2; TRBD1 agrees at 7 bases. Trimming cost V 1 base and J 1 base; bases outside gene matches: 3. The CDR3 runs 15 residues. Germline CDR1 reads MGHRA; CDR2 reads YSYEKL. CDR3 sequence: CASSQGRQGNYGYTF. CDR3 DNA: TGCGCCAGCAGCCAAGGGCGACAGGGTAACTATGGCTACACCTTC.